A single T cell receptor (beta chain) is shown here with its context. These data originate in a study of blood T cell repertoires in COVID-19. Methods used by the authors: From reference gene primer amplification, estimates of nucleated cell counts were derived. Profiling relied on immunoSEQ multiplex PCR, and the TCRdb table lists in-frame clones only, not all of them. V and J calls and clone size are given by that table; D and trimming were obtained from the DNA. The sample holds 40,000 to 55,000 clones; around 84% are singletons and the top ten take 6.5% to 8%. The CDR3 has 15 residues. V dropped 1 base and J dropped 7 bases, with 16 bases sitting between them. Germline V gene sequence: CDR1 SGHDN, CDR2 FVKESK.

The sequence derives from a human donor in a cohort sampled during active COVID-19. The chain uses TRBV14 and TRBJ1-1, with D uncertain. The sample consisted of peripheral blood. The CDR3 sequence: CASSQGFGEYREAFF. In nucleotides, the CDR3 is TGTGCCAGCAGCCAAGGCTTTGGGGAGTACCGTGAAGCTTTCTTT.